The entry that follows covers one T cell receptor (beta chain) sequence. The table lists this clonotype with a few counts. The clone's antigen remains unknown. No base quality information exists; no much larger clone differs at one position. The library was generated by 5' RACE. Reads for this sample came from an Illumina HiSeq 2500. A second PCR of roughly 6 to 11 cycles was run with a J-beta primer mix and a sample-barcoded 5' primer. Each TCR beta cDNA molecule received a unique molecular identifier from a template-switch 5' adaptor carrying 12 random nucleotides. At least 2.5 million CDR3-containing paired-end reads were obtained from each sample. First-strand cDNA was synthesized from all RNA with the Mint cDNA synthesis kit, primed by a TRBC-specific oligonucleotide. Following uracil-DNA glycosylase treatment, a first 18-cycle PCR with universal primers M1SS and BC2_uni_R was performed on all cDNA. Turning to the authors' computational methods: Normalization of each sample was performed by random selection of 1 million high-quality reads, each carrying a distinct molecular identifier. Instead of being binned into consensus sequences, reads with shared molecular identifiers were discarded. MiTCR, run with a Q25 quality threshold and the strictest error-elimination algorithm, handled CDR3 identification, clonotype clustering and error correction. A nonparametric unseen species model with Euler transformation was used to estimate a lower bound on total TCR beta diversity. TCRdb reprocessing: public reads trimmed at Q25 with fastp, clones called with MiXCR, in-frame beta chains kept. Rows are combined by CDR3 protein, so each entry shows the most common genes and DNA. The V and J calls shown here were made by TCRdb, not taken from the authors' results. Here the sample has over a million distinct CDR3 sequences; 40% to 55% occur a single time. The top ten constitute about 19% of the sample.

The sample originates from a study of blood T cells in healthy people across ages (dated by TCRdb to the mid-2010s). Regarding the study in general: In model experiments, roughly one uniquely barcoded TCR beta cDNA molecule per two T cells was captured by template switching. To track age-related changes in TCR beta repertoire diversity, the study relied on deep sequencing normalized with unique cDNA molecular identifiers. The donors were divided into four age groups: young (average 16 years), middle-aged (about 41), aged (about 60) and long-lived (about 84). The study analyzed two additional independent replicas of 1 million unique cDNA reads from the same blood draw for two donors, one aged 18 to 30 and one aged 80 or older. To avoid experimental bias, donors of different ages were spread randomly across the sequencing lanes.

The germline V gene (reference sequence) sets CDR1 to SGHKS and CDR2 to YYEKEE. V is clipped by 0 bases and J by 4 bases, and the sequence between their germline boundaries is 8 bases long. The cysteine opens and the phenylalanine closes a CDR3 of 14 amino acids. The entry retains the CDR3 DNA only, 42 bases that are in frame from base 1. Donors were about 36 systemically healthy Caucasian individuals from Russia aged roughly 6 to 90 years. Around 9.9 milliliters of peripheral blood were collected from each donor into EDTA-treated Vacutainer tubes. Ficoll-Paque density-gradient centrifugation was used to isolate PBMCs, with at least 6.5 million per sample. Total RNA was extracted from PBMCs with Trizol reagent, with at least 6 micrograms obtained per sample. For every donor, flow cytometry on a PBMC aliquot measured the percentage of naive CD45RAhigh/CD27high T cells. Points the paper makes about the study in general: Because profiling used bulk unsorted PBMCs, naive and antigen-experienced compartments could not be compared conclusively. A strong correlation was found between observed TCR beta diversity and the percentage of naive T cells measured by flow cytometry. The CMV infection status of donors was not known, potentially confounding age-related changes in expanded clonotypes. Compared with the aged group, the long-lived group had more naive CD4+ T cells, fewer expanded clones and increased TCR diversity, suggesting age selection. As age increased, observed TCR beta diversity per million T cells dropped in a roughly linear way, and a significant reduction was already evident by age 40. Estimates of total diversity based on one million sequenced T cells were considered lower bounds and underestimates.

The sample taken for sequencing was blood. Recombination connected TRBV5-5 to TRBJ1-5, with the D gene not clear enough to name. The sequence was collected from a woman aged 55-69 years in good health. The CDR3 protein is CASSLVPRNQPQHF. The nucleotide sequence reads as follows: TGTGCCAGCAGCTTGGTCCCCAGGAATCAGCCCCAGCATTTT.